This T cell receptor (beta chain) is from a study of T cell repertoires in cytomegalovirus infection. Study-wide results and limits: Clonotypes of TCR beta that were HLA-C-restricted and CMV-specific dominated the ex vivo response.

This clonotype was recorded many times. Its antigen is undetermined. TCRdb re-derived calls from the reads in MiXCR, one entry per CDR3 protein. The data contain about 140,000 distinct CDR3 sequences, 5% to 6.5% of them seen just once; the ten biggest clones take up roughly 17%. CDR3 length equals 16 residues. V was cut by 5 bases and J by 0 bases, with 15 bases left in between. Germline V gives CDR1 SGHTA, CDR2 FQGNSA. The sequenced sample consisted of PBMCs. The TCR sequence derives from a human donor in good health (CMV status not recorded). Some clones in this sample may be carry-over from other donors' samples. The chain combines TRBV7-2 with TRBJ2-3; D is undetermined. CDR3 amino acids: CASSTQTTLSTDTQYF. The CDR3 DNA follows: TGTGCCAGCAGCACCCAAACCACCCTCAGCACAGATACGCAGTATTTT.